This T cell receptor beta chain was profiled in a study of cytotoxic CD8 clonotypes in ibrutinib-treated CLL (dated by TCRdb to 2020 to 2023). Turning to the overall study: The cohort included about 15 treatment-naive and roughly ten relapsed/refractory patients; approximately 17 were IGHV unmutated. Responses were partial in some 24 patients and complete in 2; after median around 66 months follow-up, some 14 stayed in remission and about 12 progressed. Response samples were obtained after a median of 12 months of treatment, with a range of about 6 to 36 months. On average, each sample yielded 255,043 productive templates and 85,000 to 95,000 productive rearrangements. Longitudinal samples were obtainable from about 30% of the roughly 90 participants in the trial. Cryopreserved peripheral blood mononuclear cells were obtained prior to treatment, at the time of response, and at either disease progression or sustained remission. Patients were still on ibrutinib when every remission and progressive disease sample was collected.

The goal of deep resolution MiSeq sequencing was a depth between 1 in 1 million and 1 in 200,000 T cells, and coverage averaged 10x per clonotype. The immunoSEQ hsTCRB Kit was used to generate TCR beta libraries. From the authors' description of their analysis: ImmunoSEQ Data Assistant and ImmunoSEQ Analyzer were used for data analysis, and V, D and J genes were assigned according to IMGT definitions. Clonality, with values ranging from 0 to 1, was calculated as one minus the normalized Shannon entropy of productive rearrangement frequencies. Only overrepresented clonotypes making up at least 0.05% of the repertoire of each patient were included in the public clonotype analysis. Some 12 age-matched healthy donor repertoires from immuneACCESS served as clonality controls. Entries here come from immuneACCESS through TCRdb and include only in-frame sequences with V and J called. Some clones fail to appear in such tables; in the studies checked, an unresolved V gene covers under half of the shortfall, and the cause of the remainder is unknown. The V and J calls and clone size are taken from that table; D and trimming were inferred from the DNA. The sample table holds 110,000 or so clones, of which roughly 57% were seen once. The ten largest clones capture 30% to 45% of the sample.

In the paper's terms, the time point label means: approximately 25 months on ibrutinib. Around 2 micrograms of genomic DNA were extracted from cryopreserved PBMCs for TCR beta library preparation. Longitudinal blood samples from CLL patients on ibrutinib monotherapy underwent high-throughput TCR beta sequencing. The patients were enrolled in a single-center, open-label phase 2 trial of ibrutinib monotherapy. This clone was detected a few times. Its antigen specificity is not known. Per-nucleotide qualities are absent, and no much larger clonotype sits a single base away. V and J lose 4 bases and 7 bases, and a span of 9 bases separates them. Via the germline V gene, CDR1 is SGHRS and CDR2 YFSETQ. Counted from cysteine to phenylalanine, this CDR3 has 13 amino acids. The DNA shown is the 39-base CDR3, in frame from base 1. Results the study describes overall, beyond this receptor: Sustained-remission and progressing patients did not have matched sampling times, and lymph node repertoires were not examined. Baseline clonality exceeded that of age-matched healthy donors and correlated strongly with circulating CD8+ T-cell counts. Public clonotypes were found to be uncommon and were observed to contract or remain stable during treatment; the increase in clonality was shown to reflect expansion of private clonotypes at ibrutinib response. An increase in clonality was observed at ibrutinib response, with clonality remaining stable during sustained remission and falling back toward baseline at progression.

Here the sequenced sample was PBMCs, taken after 24 months of ibrutinib treatment. The source is a human donor with chronic lymphocytic leukemia. The rearrangement joined TRBV5-1 to TRBJ1-6, with the D gene not confidently named. The CDR3 loop reads CASSPGRNSPLHF. At the DNA level, the sequence is TGCGCCAGCAGCCCGGGTAGGAATTCACCCCTCCACTTT.